A single sample is the source of the 32 T cell receptor beta chains below, sequenced in a study of cytomegalovirus exposure and HLA in healthy donors. 13 Jbeta primers and 60 Vbeta primers were used for the PCR. Some clones are missing from TCRdb's copy, which holds only in-frame ones; the method was immunoSEQ multiplex PCR. The repertoire includes some 150,000 clones, roughly 78% of them detected once, and around 6.3% sits in the top ten. The sequencing input was PBMCs. These receptors all come from a man between 50 and 59 years old in good health and CMV-seropositive.

The V gene is TRBV9, the J gene TRBJ2-2, with a tentative D call TRBD2 (6 bases). Germline values: CDR1 SGDLS, CDR2 YYNGEE. There are 17 residues in the CDR3. Trimming cost V 0 bases and J 0 bases, with 12 bases left between them. CDR3 region: CASSVDGSGANTGELFF. CDR3 bases: TGTGCCAGCAGCGTAGACGGTAGCGGCGCGAACACCGGGGAGCTGTTTTTT. The full variable domain, its missing parts supplied by reference TRBV9 and TRBJ2-2, is DSGVTQTPKHLITATGQRVTLRCSPRSGDLSVYWYQQSLDQGLQFLIQYYNGEERAKGNILERFSAQQFPDLHSELNLSSLELGDSALYFCASSVDGSGANTGELFFGEGSRLTVL.

The CDR3 DNA is TGCGCCAGCAGCTTGGACGCGGGAGCGGGCGAGCAGTACTTC. Encoded protein: CASSLDAGAGEQYF. The chain has TRBV5-1 and TRBJ2-7, with TRBD2 identical over 7 bases. V lost 0 bases, J lost 6 bases, and 6 bases stayed unmatched. The CDR3 contains 14 residues. Germline V gives CDR1 SGHRS, CDR2 YFSETQ.

The chain has TRBV6-1 and TRBJ1-1; D gene unclear. CDR1 and CDR2 (germline): MNHNS, SASEGT. CDR3 size: 13 residues. Trimming took off 4 bases at V and 5 bases at J, with 11 bases between the two ends. The CDR3 spells CASSVHPGTEAFF. The CDR3 bases are TGTGCCAGCAGTGTTCACCCCGGGACTGAAGCTTTCTTT.

V usage is TRBV11-1 and J usage is TRBJ2-1; 12 positions match TRBD2. Germline V lookup: CDR1 SGHAT, CDR2 FQDESV (reference sequence). The CDR3 length is 16 residues. V lost 5 bases to trimming and J lost 0 bases; unmatched junction nucleotides: 2. The CDR3 nucleotides read TGTGCCAGCAGCAAGACTAGCGGGAGCTCCTACAATGAGCAGTTCTTC. It specifies CASSKTSGSSYNEQFF.

The chain recombines TRBV5-1 with TRBJ2-5; 8 bases map to TRBD2. This CDR3 has 15 residues. CDR1 SGHRS and CDR2 YFSETQ come from the germline V gene. Trimming at V came to 4 bases and at J to 4 bases, leaving 9 bases not matched to a gene. The DNA of the CDR3 is TGCGCCAGCAGCCCACCAGCGGGGGCAGGAGAGACCCAGTACTTC. The encoded protein is CASSPPAGAGETQYF. The variable domain in full, completed from reference TRBV5-1 and TRBJ2-5, reads KAGVTQTPRYLIKTRGQQVTLSCSPISGHRSVSWYQQTPGQGLQFLFEYFSETQRNKGNFPGRFSGRQFSNSRSEMNVSTLELGDSALYLCASSPPAGAGETQYFGPGTRLLVL.

This clone was counted a few times. The V gene is TRBV5-1, the J gene TRBJ1-5; D gene ambiguous. There are 13 residues in the CDR3. The germline V and J ends were trimmed by 0 bases and 3 bases, with 4 bases remaining between them. Germline V gives CDR1 SGHRS, CDR2 YFSETQ. For the CDR3, the DNA is TGCGCCAGCAGCTTGGACACCAATCAGCCCCAGCATTTT. Translation gives CASSLDTNQPQHF.

This chain joins TRBV6-1 and TRBJ1-2, with 8 bases identical to TRBD1. The CDR3 has 15 amino acids. The ends lost 1 base at V and 2 bases at J; junction bases unmatched: 3. Germline V gene sequence: CDR1 MNHNS, CDR2 SASEGT. CDR3 DNA sequence: TGTGCCAGCAGTGAAGTCCGGACAGGGAACTATGGCTACACCTTC. As protein: CASSEVRTGNYGYTF.

A note on this clone: Other nucleotide sequences in the sample specify the same CDR3. V gene TRBV27 combines with J gene TRBJ2-3; D uncertain. Germline V gives CDR1 MNHEY, CDR2 SMNVEV (reference sequence). V lost 2 bases and J 3 bases, leaving 6 bases between the germline ends. The CDR3 is made up of 13 amino acids. The CDR3 DNA sequence: TGTGCCAGCAGTTTAACTGTTACAGATACGCAGTATTTT. The encoded protein is CASSLTVTDTQYF.

The chain uses TRBV5-4 and TRBJ2-5; D may be TRBD1 (6 bases). In germline, CDR1 is SGHNT, CDR2 YYREEE (reference sequence). This CDR3 has 15 amino acids. Between the trimmed V and J ends, which lost 0 bases and 5 bases, there was a span of 14 bases. CDR3 in DNA: TGTGCCAGCAGCTTGGCCATGGGGGCGCGGGAGACCCAGTACTTC. It encodes CASSLAMGARETQYF. Based on the CDR3 plus reference TRBV5-4 and TRBJ2-5, the full variable domain is ETGVTQSPTHLIKTRGQQVTLRCSSQSGHNTVSWYQQALGQGPQFIFQYYREEENGRGNFPPRFSGLQFPNYSSELNVNALELDDSALYLCASSLAMGARETQYFGPGTRLLVL.

J is TRBJ2-1 and V is TRBV28; the match to TRBD1 covers 7 bases. With 4 bases clipped from V and 7 bases from J, the junction kept 4 bases outside the gene matches. There are 13 residues in the CDR3. Per germline, CDR1 MDHEN and CDR2 SYDVKM. As DNA, the CDR3 is TGTGCCAGCAGTTCGGACAGGATTAATGAGCAGTTCTTC. Its translation is CASSSDRINEQFF.

As to this clone: This sample includes further DNA sequences coding for the same CDR3. This sequence joins TRBV28 and TRBJ2-2, with D tentatively TRBD2 (5 bases). CDR1 MDHEN and CDR2 SYDVKM come from the germline V gene. V gave up 3 bases and J gave up 0 bases, with 8 bases separating them. The CDR3 has 15 amino acids. The CDR3 region has the DNA TGTGCCAGCAGTTTCGCCGGGACGAACACCGGGGAGCTGTTTTTT. Residues: CASSFAGTNTGELFF.

The rearrangement links TRBV2 to TRBJ2-1, with 8 bases lining up with TRBD1. J gave up 0 bases and V 5 bases, and 6 bases lay outside the gene matches. Germline V lookup: CDR1 SNHLY, CDR2 FYNNEI. The CDR3 loop spans 16 amino acids. The CDR3 region has the DNA TGTGCCAGCAGTAGGGACAGGTTGAGCTCCTACAATGAGCAGTTCTTC. Translation: CASSRDRLSSYNEQFF.

This clone was observed a handful of times. The genes are TRBV27 and TRBJ2-7; possibly TRBD2 for D (5 bases). V lost 3 bases, J lost 5 bases, and 26 bases lay in between. This CDR3 is 18 amino acids long. Germline V gene data show CDR1 as MNHEY and CDR2 as SMNVEV (reference sequence). Here the CDR3 reads CASSLYIGGRSTANEQYF. As DNA, the CDR3 is TGTGCCAGCAGTTTGTACATCGGCGGGCGATCGACGGCCAACGAGCAGTACTTC.

The DNA for the CDR3 is TGTGCCAGCAGCCCAGGACTAGCGGGAGGGCCCCCCTACGAGCAGTACTTC. The encoded protein is CASSPGLAGGPPYEQYF. This chain uses TRBV9 with TRBJ2-7; 15 nucleotides match TRBD2. The CDR3 sequence is 17 residues long. V shed 4 bases, J shed 2 bases, and the junction held 7 bases outside the gene matches. Germline V CDR1 and CDR2: SGDLS, YYNGEE.

The chain couples TRBV4-1 to TRBJ1-2, with D tentatively TRBD1 (5 bases). V lost 0 bases and J 5 bases, leaving 13 bases between the germline ends. The CDR3 spans 15 residues. CDR1 and CDR2 (germline): MGHRA, YSYEKL. The CDR3 sequence is CASSQEGHSLYGYTF. For the CDR3, the DNA is TGCGCCAGCAGCCAAGAGGGGCATTCCCTTTATGGCTACACCTTC.

The J gene is TRBJ2-5, the V gene TRBV2, with 11 positions matching TRBD2. V trimming: 2 bases; J trimming: 7 bases; junction bases outside the gene matches: 12. This CDR3 spans 17 amino acids. Germline CDR1 and CDR2: SNHLY and FYNNEI. The CDR3 region is CASSEFGTSGPMGTQYF. The DNA of the CDR3 is TGTGCCAGCAGTGAATTTGGGACTAGCGGACCGATGGGGACCCAGTACTTC.

This chain connects TRBV4-2 to TRBJ2-1, with TRBD2 identical over 7 bases. The CDR3 runs 18 residues. The germline V gene encodes CDR1 LGHNA and CDR2 YNFKEQ. The V and J ends lost 0 bases and 1 base, in that order; junction bases with no gene match: 9. CDR3 DNA: TGTGCCAGCAGCCAAGATTGGGCGGGAGTTGAGTCCTACAATGAGCAGTTCTTC. Encoded protein: CASSQDWAGVESYNEQFF.

The rearrangement uses TRBV4-2 and TRBJ2-7, with 9 bases aligning to TRBD2. CDR1 LGHNA and CDR2 YNFKEQ come from the germline V gene. The CDR3 consists of 16 residues. The V and J ends lost 5 bases and 0 bases, in that order; junction bases with no gene match: 8. The CDR3 protein is CASSARLAESSYEQYF. For the CDR3, the DNA is TGTGCCAGCAGCGCCCGACTAGCGGAAAGCTCCTACGAGCAGTACTTC.

This rearrangement joins TRBV7-8 to TRBJ1-2; D possibly corresponds to TRBD1 (6 bases). Deletions cut 0 bases from V and 3 bases from J, with 11 bases between. The CDR3 has 15 amino acids. Germline loops: CDR1 SGHVS, CDR2 FQNEAQ. The CDR3 DNA reads TGTGCCAGCAGCTTAGCCGGGACACTTTACTATGGCTACACCTTC. Protein product: CASSLAGTLYYGYTF.

The gene calls are TRBV5-6 and TRBJ1-1, with D possibly TRBD1 on 6 matching bases. Germline CDR1 and CDR2: SGHDT and YYEEEE. The CDR3 contains 15 residues. V dropped 3 bases and J dropped 3 bases, with 15 bases sitting between them. In DNA form, the CDR3 reads TGTGCCAGCAGCTCTTCGAAACAGGGATACACTGAAGCTTTCTTT. It codes for CASSSSKQGYTEAFF.

The chain recombines TRBV10-3 with TRBJ1-2; 7 nucleotides match TRBD1. Trimming cost V 0 bases and J 4 bases; bases outside gene matches: 8. The CDR3 loop spans 16 amino acids. CDR1 is ENHRY and CDR2 is SYGVKD in the germline V gene. CDR3 region: CAISESVGTDFYGYTF. Here the CDR3 DNA reads TGTGCCATCAGTGAGTCGGTCGGGACAGACTTCTATGGCTACACCTTC.

This clone was found once. The CDR3 nucleotides are TGTGCTAGTGGTTTAGGGGGACAGTGGCGCGAGCAGTACTTC. Its protein is CASGLGGQWREQYF. The chain is built from TRBV12-5 and TRBJ2-7; 7 nucleotides line up with TRBD1. Germline CDR1 reads LGHNT; CDR2 reads FRNRAP. V lost 3 bases, J lost 6 bases, and 8 bases stayed unmatched. The length of the CDR3 is 14 residues. The whole variable domain, filled in from reference TRBV12-5 and TRBJ2-7, reads DARVTQTPRHKVTEMGQEVTMRCQPILGHNTVFWYRQTMMQGLELLAYFRNRAPLDDSGMPKDRFSAEMPDATLATLKIQPSEPRDSAVYFCASGLGGQWREQYFGPGTRLTVT.

A word on this clone: Distinct nucleotide sequences in the sample also encode this CDR3. V gene TRBV6-5 combines with J gene TRBJ1-5; D not certain. This CDR3 spans 12 amino acids. The germline gives CDR1 MNHEY, CDR2 SVGAGI. The germline V and J ends were trimmed by 5 bases and 2 bases, with 4 bases remaining between them. In DNA, the CDR3 is TGTGCCAGCAGTCCTCGCAATCAGCCCCAGCATTTT. As protein: CASSPRNQPQHF.

This clone was counted only a few times. The rearrangement links TRBV7-3 to TRBJ2-7, with 8 positions matching TRBD1. Germline loops: CDR1 SGHTA, CDR2 FQGTGA. After removal of 5 bases from V and 7 bases from J, the junction contained 7 bases not matched to a gene. The CDR3 totals 13 residues. The CDR3 DNA follows: TGTGCCAGCAGCACGCAGGGGGCGAGGGAGCAGTACTTC. This codes for CASSTQGAREQYF.

Of note for this clone: Different DNA sequences within this sample yield the same CDR3. The chain recombines TRBV21-1 with TRBJ1-2. TRBV21-1 is marked as a pseudogene. CDR3 length: 17 residues. CDR3 DNA: TGTGCCAGCAGCCCCCTATCAGCGTGTCGAGTCAACTATGGCTACACCTTC. This codes for CASSPLSACRVNYGYTF.

The genes are TRBV5-1 and TRBJ2-7, with a tentative D call TRBD2 (5 bases). Germline V lookup: CDR1 SGHRS, CDR2 YFSETQ. The germline V and J ends were trimmed by 2 bases and 7 bases, with 16 bases remaining between them. This CDR3 has 14 residues. The CDR3 spells CASSFTGITVEQYF. The CDR3 nucleotides are TGCGCCAGCAGCTTTACCGGGATAACAGTGGAGCAGTACTTC.

The chain links TRBV5-1 to TRBJ2-7; 8 bases align to TRBD1. CDR3 length equals 14 residues. The V and J ends lost 4 bases and 5 bases, in that order; junction bases with no gene match: 8. Germline assignment: CDR1 SGHRS and CDR2 YFSETQ. The CDR3 region has the DNA TGCGCCAGCAGCCAAATGACAGGGGTAAACGAGCAGTACTTC. Translation: CASSQMTGVNEQYF. Complete variable domain (other parts from reference TRBV5-1 and TRBJ2-7): KAGVTQTPRYLIKTRGQQVTLSCSPISGHRSVSWYQQTPGQGLQFLFEYFSETQRNKGNFPGRFSGRQFSNSRSEMNVSTLELGDSALYLCASSQMTGVNEQYFGPGTRLTVT.

This chain links TRBV27 with TRBJ1-2, with 8 bases fitting TRBD1. Germline V gene lookup returns CDR1 MNHEY and CDR2 SMNVEV (reference sequence). The CDR3 extends over 16 amino acids. After removal of 2 bases from V and 5 bases from J, the junction contained 10 bases not matched to a gene. The CDR3 loop reads CASSLRPGQGGYGYTF. CDR3 bases: TGTGCCAGCAGTTTAAGGCCTGGACAGGGAGGGTATGGCTACACCTTC.

The V gene is TRBV7-9, the J gene TRBJ1-1; 9 positions match TRBD1. CDR3 size: 15 residues. CDR1 and CDR2 from the germline V gene are SEHNR and FQNEAQ (reference sequence). With 5 bases clipped from V and 3 bases from J, the junction kept 7 bases outside the gene matches. CDR3 bases: TGTGCCAGCAGCGCCGGGACAGGGAGTGACACTGAAGCTTTCTTT. It yields the protein CASSAGTGSDTEAFF.

V and J are TRBV10-3 and TRBJ1-4; D gene unclear. V was trimmed by 11 bases and J by 6 bases, leaving 13 bases between them. Germline CDR1 is ENHRY and CDR2 is SYGVKD. There are 12 residues in the CDR3. The CDR3 DNA sequence: TGTGCCGCAGCGGGCAGCGATGAAAAACTGTTTTTT. Its protein product is CAAAGSDEKLFF.

This chain joins TRBV21-1 and TRBJ1-2; TRBD1 was called by the table and not checked on the DNA. TRBV21-1 is an annotated pseudogene. The CDR3 extends over 14 amino acids. The CDR3: CASSRRDSPYGYTF. In DNA, the CDR3 is TGTGCCAGCAGCAGAAGGGACAGCCCCTATGGCTACACCTTC.

V and J are TRBV19 and TRBJ1-6; D ambiguous. The CDR3 has 16 residues. The germline V gene has CDR1 LNHDA and CDR2 SQIVND (reference sequence). Trimming left V 6 bases short and J 7 bases short, with 19 bases between. CDR3 nucleotide sequence: TGTGCCAGTAGACGAGGGCCCGGGTTAAGGAATTCACCCCTCCACTTT. Protein: CASRRGPGLRNSPLHF.